Listed below are T cell receptor beta chains from one sample, sequenced in a study of blood T cell repertoires in COVID-19. The method was immunoSEQ multiplex PCR; TCRdb's version includes in-frame clones alone and lacks a portion of them. This sample carries under 500,000 clones, around 89% of them seen once, and the ten largest clones take 4% to 5.5%. What was sequenced was peripheral blood. All receptors come from a woman in her 30s with acute or convalescent COVID-19. The CDR3 runs from the conserved cysteine through the conserved F or W. A D gene is named only where the DNA matches it firmly. Clone size is not always given. Where it is, it says once, few, many or a class for expanded clones.

v_call	clone_size	j_call	d_call	cdr3_aa	cdr3_nt
TRBV4-1	NA	TRBJ2-3	TRBD2	CASSPNILAGARLSTDTQYF	TGCGCCAGCAGCCCCAACATACTAGCGGGGGCTCGTCTTTCCACAGATACGCAGTATTTT
TRBV27	few	TRBJ1-2	NA	CASHSTGAMPYGYTF	TGTGCCAGCCACTCCACTGGGGCCATGCCTTATGGCTACACCTTC
TRBV4-1	NA	TRBJ1-2	NA	CASRRGWGGYGYTF	TGCGCCAGCAGACGAGGGTGGGGGGGCTATGGCTACACCTTC
TRBV28	NA	TRBJ2-2	NA	CASNIGGTGELFF	TGTGCCAGCAACATAGGGGGCACCGGGGAGCTGTTTTTT
TRBV6-1	NA	TRBJ1-5	TRBD1	CASSEQDRGNQPQHF	TGTGCCAGCAGTGAACAAGACAGGGGCAATCAGCCCCAGCATTTT
TRBV12-3/TRBV12-4	once	TRBJ1-5	NA	CASSDSGQPQHF	TGTGCCAGCAGCGATAGTGGTCAGCCCCAGCATTTT
TRBV7-3	NA	TRBJ2-1	TRBD2	CASSLIGLAAYNEQFF	TGTGCCAGCAGCTTAATTGGGCTAGCGGCATACAATGAGCAGTTCTTC
TRBV4-1	NA	TRBJ2-2	NA	CASSPSNTGELFF	TGCGCCAGCAGCCCCTCCAACACCGGGGAGCTGTTTTTT
TRBV3-1/TRBV3-2	NA	TRBJ1-1	NA	CASSQDPGVAFF	TGTGCCAGCAGCCAAGATCCAGGGGTAGCTTTCTTT
TRBV28	NA	TRBJ2-7	TRBD1	CASSLPGQGSYEQYF	TGTGCCAGCAGTTTACCGGGACAGGGATCCTACGAGCAGTACTTC
TRBV7-3	NA	TRBJ1-2	TRBD1	CASSPRTGADDGYTF	TGTGCCAGCAGCCCCCGGACAGGGGCGGACGATGGCTACACCTTC
TRBV19	NA	TRBJ2-5	NA	CASSIQGGTQYF	TGTGCCAGTAGTATACAGGGAGGGACCCAGTACTTC
TRBV14	NA	TRBJ2-7	TRBD2	CASSPSSGKSSYEQYF	TGTGCCAGCAGCCCGTCTAGCGGAAAAAGCTCCTACGAGCAGTACTTC
TRBV2	NA	TRBJ1-1	NA	CASREGTSTNTEAFF	TGTGCCAGCAGGGAAGGGACATCTACGAACACTGAAGCTTTCTTT
TRBV27	NA	TRBJ1-1	TRBD1	CASSRRTGWGWAEAFF	TGTGCCAGCAGTCGGCGGACAGGGTGGGGTTGGGCTGAAGCTTTCTTT
TRBV11-2	many	TRBJ2-7	TRBD1	CASSLEYRGEGEQYF	TGTGCCAGCAGCTTAGAATACAGGGGAGAGGGCGAGCAGTACTTC
TRBV7-9	NA	TRBJ1-6	NA	CASSPRQGENSPLHF	TGTGCCAGCAGCCCTCGTCAGGGCGAGAATTCACCCCTCCACTTT
TRBV5-1	NA	TRBJ1-1	NA	CASSLGQGGTEAFF	TGCGCCAGCAGCTTGGGGCAGGGCGGCACTGAAGCTTTCTTT
TRBV7-9	NA	TRBJ2-7	NA	CASSLGARIYEQYF	TGTGCCAGCAGCTTAGGAGCTAGGATCTACGAGCAGTACTTC
TRBV10-3	NA	TRBJ2-1	TRBD2	CAISATSGNYNEQFF	TGTGCCATCAGTGCGACTAGCGGGAACTACAATGAGCAGTTCTTC
TRBV18	NA	TRBJ2-7	NA	CASSREASSSYEQYF	TGTGCCAGCTCACGGGAGGCCTCTAGCTCCTACGAGCAGTACTTC
TRBV15	NA	TRBJ2-5	NA	CATSRDLARAEGGAETQYF	TGTGCCACCAGCAGAGATTTAGCGCGAGCGGAGGGGGGGGCAGAGACCCAGTACTTC
TRBV6-1	NA	TRBJ2-2	NA	CASSEARDSRRSTGELFF	TGTGCCAGCAGTGAAGCTAGGGACTCCAGAAGGAGCACCGGGGAGCTGTTTTTT
TRBV5-4	NA	TRBJ2-7	TRBD1	CASSREVGQGHEQYF	TGTGCCAGCAGCCGGGAGGTTGGACAGGGGCACGAGCAGTACTTC
TRBV5-1	NA	TRBJ2-4	NA	CASSLAKGGNKNIQYF	TGCGCCAGCAGCTTGGCCAAGGGGGGGAACAAAAACATTCAGTACTTC
TRBV7-9	NA	TRBJ2-1	NA	CASRGSTYNEQFF	TGTGCCAGCAGGGGGAGCACCTACAATGAGCAGTTCTTC
TRBV10-3	NA	TRBJ2-3	NA	CAISVGGRGTDTQYF	TGTGCCATCAGTGTGGGGGGGCGCGGTACAGATACGCAGTATTTT
TRBV5-1	NA	TRBJ2-2	TRBD2	CASSTTGTSGGAGELFF	TGCGCCAGCAGCACTACCGGGACTAGCGGGGGGGCCGGGGAGCTGTTTTTT
TRBV2	NA	TRBJ2-2	NA	CASSGAGALNTGELFF	TGTGCCAGCAGTGGGGCAGGGGCTTTGAACACCGGGGAGCTGTTTTTT
TRBV7-6	NA	TRBJ1-5	NA	CASSLSQGPYSNQPQHF	TGTGCCAGCAGCTTGTCCCAGGGTCCTTATAGCAATCAGCCCCAGCATTTT
TRBV11-3	NA	TRBJ2-3	NA	CASSLSDTQYF	TGTGCCAGCAGCTTATCGGATACGCAGTATTTT
TRBV15	NA	TRBJ2-5	NA	CATSRGQTTQYF	TGTGCCACCAGCAGAGGGCAAACGACCCAGTACTTC
TRBV29-1	NA	TRBJ1-2	TRBD1	CSVSGTEHGYTF	TGCAGCGTCTCCGGGACAGAGCATGGCTACACCTTC
TRBV7-3	NA	TRBJ2-1	TRBD2	CASSLTPSGNEQFF	TGTGCCAGCAGCTTAACCCCTAGCGGCAATGAGCAGTTCTTC
TRBV4-2	NA	TRBJ1-5	TRBD1	CASSQGRGDQPQHF	TGTGCCAGCAGCCAAGGCAGGGGGGATCAGCCCCAGCATTTT
TRBV5-1	NA	TRBJ2-7	TRBD2	CASSVAGSYEQYF	TGCGCCAGCAGCGTAGCGGGGTCCTACGAGCAGTACTTC
TRBV7-3	NA	TRBJ2-2	TRBD1	CATGQDNTGELFF	TGTGCCACAGGACAGGACAACACCGGGGAGCTGTTTTTT
TRBV5-1	NA	TRBJ1-1	NA	CASSLEWGQNTEAFF	TGCGCCAGCAGCTTGGAATGGGGGCAGAACACTGAAGCTTTCTTT
TRBV27	NA	TRBJ1-3	NA	CASSLSLAHSGNTIYF	TGTGCCAGCAGTTTGTCTTTAGCACACTCTGGAAACACCATATATTTT
TRBV5-4	NA	TRBJ2-7	TRBD2	CASSYSGSGGAYEQYF	TGTGCCAGCAGCTATTCGGGGAGCGGGGGGGCCTACGAGCAGTACTTC
TRBV11-2	NA	TRBJ2-7	NA	CASSATGYEQYF	TGTGCCAGCAGCGCCACAGGGTACGAGCAGTACTTC
TRBV28	once	TRBJ2-2	NA	CASSPPPVGGIRAGELFF	TGTGCCAGCAGTCCTCCCCCCGTAGGGGGTATCAGGGCCGGGGAGCTGTTTTTT
TRBV6-5	NA	TRBJ1-1	NA	CASSSLVSTEAFF	TGTGCCAGCAGCTCCCTTGTGAGCACTGAAGCTTTCTTT
TRBV10-3	NA	TRBJ1-5	TRBD1	CAISESGGTDGQPQHF	TGTGCCATCAGTGAGTCAGGGGGCACCGACGGCCAGCCCCAGCATTTT
TRBV6-1	few	TRBJ1-2	TRBD1	CASSGPGQGIVDYGYTF	TGTGCCAGCAGTGGACCGGGACAGGGGATAGTCGACTATGGCTACACCTTC
TRBV10-1	few	TRBJ2-1	NA	CASSESSLASLNEQFF	TGCGCCAGCAGTGAGTCGAGTCTAGCGAGTTTGAATGAGCAGTTCTTC
TRBV27	NA	TRBJ1-2	NA	CASRSHTRAGYTF	TGTGCCAGCAGGAGCCATACTAGAGCTGGCTACACCTTC
TRBV27	NA	TRBJ2-1	TRBD1	CASSLTGTYNEQFF	TGTGCCAGCAGTTTGACAGGGACCTACAATGAGCAGTTCTTC
TRBV10-3	once	TRBJ2-3	TRBD2	CATESSGGTDTQYF	TGTGCCACCGAGTCGAGCGGGGGCACAGATACGCAGTATTTT
TRBV5-1	few	TRBJ2-2	NA	CASSFTSMESGELFF	TGCGCCAGCAGCTTTACCTCCATGGAGTCCGGGGAGCTGTTTTTT
TRBV28	once	TRBJ1-2	NA	CASSLLDYNYGYTF	TGTGCCAGCAGTTTATTAGATTATAACTATGGCTACACCTTC
TRBV28	NA	TRBJ2-7	TRBD2	CASSLWGTTYEQYF	TGTGCCAGCAGTTTATGGGGGACTACCTACGAGCAGTACTTC
TRBV6-5	NA	TRBJ2-7	NA	CASSRHGTSYEQYF	TGTGCCAGCAGCCGCCACGGGACATCCTACGAGCAGTACTTC
TRBV30	NA	TRBJ1-2	NA	CAWSPPPQGTRYTF	TGTGCCTGGAGTCCGCCCCCGCAGGGGACACGCTACACCTTC
TRBV30	NA	TRBJ2-7	TRBD1	CAWSLGTGGYEQYF	TGTGCCTGGAGTCTTGGGACAGGGGGCTACGAGCAGTACTTC
TRBV9	NA	TRBJ2-7	TRBD2	CASSEAGGPYEQYF	TGTGCCAGCAGCGAAGCGGGGGGGCCCTACGAGCAGTACTTC
TRBV7-3	NA	TRBJ2-1	TRBD2	CASSQSGVNEQFF	TGTGCCAGCAGCCAAAGCGGGGTAAATGAGCAGTTCTTC
TRBV19	NA	TRBJ2-7	NA	CASSIATDSYEQYF	TGTGCCAGTAGTATAGCAACGGACAGCTACGAGCAGTACTTC